The T cell receptor (beta chain) described here comes from a study of blood T cells in healthy people across ages. General observations from the study: Nothing was known about donor CMV status, and this possibly confounded expanded clonotype changes.

A J-beta primer mix and a sample-barcoded 5' primer were used in a second PCR of roughly 6 to 11 cycles. TCRdb independently ran MiXCR on the 5' RACE reads; one entry per CDR3 protein. The table lists 780,000 or so distinct CDR3 sequences, roughly 25% of them singletons. The CDR3 covers 13 residues. Germline V gives CDR1 SGHVS, CDR2 FQNEAQ. No fewer than 6 million PBMCs went into each sample. This clonotype has more than one count but fewer than ten. Its antigen is not identified. In addition, the sample was reused for a study of T cells of mothers and their children. Per that study: Sequencing returned over 9.5 million TCR beta CDR3 reads per mother and 3 million to 3.5 million per child.

The sample comprised blood. This sequence joins TRBV7-8 and TRBJ2-5; the D gene could be TRBD1 or TRBD2 (6 bases each). The DNA end lines up better with TRBJ2-1; the J call may be wrong. This TCR was sampled from a boy younger than 18 in good health. CDR3 nucleotides: TGTGCCAGCAGCTGGGGGCTAGCGTTTGAGCAGTTCTTC. Protein: CASSWGLAFEQFF.